Listed here are 20 T cell receptor beta chains from one sample, sequenced in a study of PD-L1 blockade in urothelial cancer. Regarding time point: pretreatment peripheral blood. Method: immunoSEQ multiplex PCR; TCRdb's copy keeps in-frame clones and lacks some. This table holds more than 85,000 clones, roughly 84% found once. The sample in question was PBMCs, obtained around atezolizumab (anti-PD-L1) treatment. The source is a man in his 60s with urothelial cancer.

This clone was seen a few times. V gene TRBV6-5 combines with J gene TRBJ1-2, with D possibly TRBD1 on 6 matching bases. V lost 6 bases, J lost 7 bases, and 21 bases lay in between. Germline V gene sequence: CDR1 MNHEY, CDR2 SVGAGI. The CDR3 has 15 residues. In nucleotides, the CDR3 is TGTGCCAGCAGGCTTGGCGCGGGGGCTTTAGGTGGCTACACCTTC. Protein sequence: CASRLGAGALGGYTF.

A single count supports this clone. The V gene is TRBV28, the J gene TRBJ2-7, with D uncertain. This CDR3 spans 14 amino acids. Germline-derived CDR1 and CDR2 are MDHEN and SYDVKM. V gave up 1 base and J gave up 2 bases, with 9 bases separating them. The CDR3 spells CASSLSNSPYEQYF. The CDR3 DNA sequence: TGTGCCAGCAGTTTATCTAACAGTCCCTACGAGCAGTACTTC.

The chain uses TRBV27 and TRBJ2-7; D may be TRBD2 (6 bases). The CDR3 has 15 amino acids. The germline gives CDR1 MNHEY, CDR2 SMNVEV (reference sequence). V was shortened by 5 bases and J by 3 bases, with 17 bases between the two germline ends. CDR3 sequence: CASSAQVGSFYEQYF. The CDR3 DNA reads as TGTGCCAGCAGTGCCCAAGTCGGGAGTTTCTACGAGCAGTACTTC.

The rearrangement joins TRBV5-8 to TRBJ2-1; 9 bases map to TRBD2. V dropped 1 base and J dropped 12; count of bases not matched to a gene: 11. The germline V gene encodes CDR1 SGHTS and CDR2 YDEGEE. The CDR3 is 15 amino acids. The CDR3 coding sequence is TGTGCCAGCAGCTTGATGGCTAGCGGGGTGAGAGGGCAGTTCTTC. As protein: CASSLMASGVRGQFF.

The chain links TRBV15 to TRBJ2-1; unclear D gene. The CDR3 is 16 amino acids. Trimming stripped 5 bases from V and 0 bases from J, with 14 bases between. Germline CDR1 LNHNV, CDR2 YYDKDF (reference sequence). CDR3 in DNA: TGTGCCACCAGCGGCATCGGGTGGAGCTCCTACAATGAGCAGTTCTTC. Translating it yields CATSGIGWSSYNEQFF. Filled out from reference TRBV15 and TRBJ2-1, the complete variable domain reads DAMVIQNPRYQVTQFGKPVTLSCSQTLNHNVMYWYQQKSSQAPKLLFHYYDKDFNNEADTPDNFQSRRPNTSFCFLDIRSPGLGDTAMYLCATSGIGWSSYNEQFFGPGTRLTVL.

In its sample, this clone was seen once. The V gene is TRBV15, the J gene TRBJ1-5; TRBD1 agrees at 7 bases. The germline V gene has CDR1 LNHNV and CDR2 YYDKDF (reference sequence). V dropped 2 bases and J dropped 4; count of bases not matched to a gene: 5. The CDR3 extends over 15 amino acids. This chain's CDR3 is CATSRLGQDNQPQHF. In nucleotides, the CDR3 is TGTGCCACCAGCAGACTTGGACAGGATAATCAGCCCCAGCATTTT.

V gene TRBV6-5 combines with J gene TRBJ2-3; 8 bases map to TRBD2. Germline V gives CDR1 MNHEY, CDR2 SVGAGI. The CDR3 is 15 amino acids. Germline trimming cut 4 bases from V and 0 bases from J; bases unmatched to any gene: 3. This chain's CDR3 is CASSWSGGSTDTQYF. The CDR3 DNA sequence: TGTGCCAGCAGTTGGAGCGGGGGTAGCACAGATACGCAGTATTTT.

In its sample, this clone was seen once. The chain has TRBV5-8 and TRBJ1-5; perhaps TRBD1 as D (5 bases). Trimming pared 4 bases from V and 1 base from J, leaving 12 bases between. CDR3 length: 15 residues. Germline CDR1 SGHTS, CDR2 YDEGEE. In DNA form, the CDR3 reads TGTGCCAGCAGCGCAGTATGGACAAGCAATCAGCCCCAGCATTTT. It yields the protein CASSAVWTSNQPQHF. Supplemented by reference TRBV5-8 and TRBJ1-5, the full variable domain reads EAGVTQSPTHLIKTRGQQATLRCSPISGHTSVYWYQQALGLGLQFLLWYDEGEERNRGNFPPRFSGRQFPNYSSELNVNALELEDSALYLCASSAVWTSNQPQHFGDGTRLSIL.

In its sample, this clone was seen once. The chain couples TRBV29-1 to TRBJ2-2; D may be TRBD1 (7 bases). Looked up from germline, CDR1 is SQVTM and CDR2 is ANQGSEA. CDR3 length: 14 residues. V gave up 6 bases and J gave up 1 base, with 12 bases separating them. The CDR3 reads CSVEGQMNTGELFF. Here the CDR3 DNA reads TGCAGCGTGGAGGGACAGATGAACACCGGGGAGCTGTTTTTT.

The rearrangement links TRBV5-5 to TRBJ1-2, with 7 bases aligning to TRBD1. V lost 5 bases and J lost 7; bases outside the gene matches: 14. The CDR3 is 15 amino acids. Germline CDR1 and CDR2: SGHKS and YYEKEE (reference sequence). For the CDR3, the DNA is TGTGCCAGCAGAAAACGCGGGACAGATTTCCTTGGCTACACCTTC. Translation gives CASRKRGTDFLGYTF.

This chain joins TRBV6-5 and TRBJ2-3; D not certain. Trimming stripped 5 bases from V and 5 bases from J, with 8 bases between. CDR1 is MNHEY, CDR2 SVGAGI, per germline. This CDR3 spans 12 amino acids. CDR3 DNA: TGTGCCAGCAGTCGGTCGGGAGATACGCAGTATTTT. Translation gives CASSRSGDTQYF.

The chain couples TRBV27 to TRBJ1-1, with D unresolved. Trimming took 3 bases from V and 2 from J, leaving 7 bases between them. CDR1 and CDR2 (germline): MNHEY, SMNVEV (reference sequence). The CDR3 is 13 amino acids. CDR3 in DNA: TGTGCCAGCAGTTTTTATTCCAACACTGAAGCTTTCTTT. Protein sequence: CASSFYSNTEAFF.

The chain links TRBV7-9 to TRBJ2-7, with 8 bases lining up with TRBD2. J gave up 5 bases and V 0 bases, and 9 bases lay outside the gene matches. CDR1 and CDR2 from the germline V gene are SEHNR and FQNEAQ (reference sequence). CDR3 size: 16 residues. CDR3 nucleotides: TGTGCCAGCAGCTTAGCGGGGACTAGGTATCGCGACGAGCAGTACTTC. Translation: CASSLAGTRYRDEQYF.

The chain uses TRBV29-1 and TRBJ2-3, with TRBD2 identical over 16 bases. Germline V gene sequence: CDR1 SQVTM, CDR2 ANQGSEA. The CDR3 runs to 16 residues. V trimming: 0 bases; J trimming: 6 bases; junction bases outside the gene matches: 3. Here the CDR3 DNA reads TGCAGCGTTGAAGAAACGGGACTAGCGGGGGGGGATACGCAGTATTTT. Its protein product is CSVEETGLAGGDTQYF.

This sequence joins TRBV11-1 and TRBJ2-3; 9 bases are shared with TRBD1. V lost 5 bases and J lost 6; bases outside the gene matches: 6. CDR1 SGHAT and CDR2 FQDESV come from the germline V gene (reference sequence). The CDR3 loop spans 14 amino acids. In DNA, the CDR3 is TGTGCCAGCAGCCTACAGGGGGCTTCGGATACGCAGTATTTT. Encoded protein: CASSLQGASDTQYF. Complete variable domain (other parts from reference TRBV11-1 and TRBJ2-3): EAEVAQSPRYKITEKSQAVAFWCDPISGHATLYWYRQILGQGPELLVQFQDESVVDDSQLPKDRFSAERLKGVDSTLKIQPAELGDSAMYLCASSLQGASDTQYFGPGTRLTVL.

J is TRBJ2-7 and V is TRBV4-2, with a weak D call TRBD2 (5 bases). This CDR3 has 15 residues. Germline assignment: CDR1 LGHNA and CDR2 YNFKEQ. Trimming removed 0 bases at V and 6 bases at J, with 15 bases between. The CDR3 nucleotides read TGTGCCAGCAGCCAAGATCCCCTTGACCGGGGCGAGCAGTACTTC. Translation: CASSQDPLDRGEQYF.

This rearrangement joins TRBV7-9 to TRBJ1-4; D is uncertain. The CDR3 has 13 residues. V was pared by 11 bases and J by 0 bases, with 10 bases between. Germline V gene data show CDR1 as SEHNR and CDR2 as FQNEAQ (reference sequence). CDR3 sequence: CAAHGTTNEKLFF. DNA of the CDR3: TGTGCCGCCCACGGGACAACTAATGAAAAACTGTTTTTT.

The chain couples TRBV6-6 to TRBJ1-2; 8 bases align to TRBD1. Unmatched junction bases numbered 4, after V lost 7 bases and J lost 3 bases. CDR3 length equals 13 residues. Germline V gives CDR1 MNHNY, CDR2 SVGAGI (reference sequence). The CDR3 sequence is CASTPDRDYGYTF. The DNA of the CDR3 is TGTGCCAGCACCCCGGACAGGGACTATGGCTACACCTTC.

The rearrangement links TRBV7-9 to TRBJ2-6; D perhaps matches TRBD2 (6 bases). In germline, CDR1 is SEHNR, CDR2 FQNEAQ (reference sequence). The CDR3 is 17 residues long. V was pared by 5 bases and J by 4 bases, with 18 bases between. CDR3 amino acids: CASSVRGPRGGANVLTF. The CDR3 nucleotides read TGTGCCAGCAGCGTACGGGGTCCCCGGGGGGGGGCCAACGTCCTGACTTTC. The full variable domain, its missing parts supplied by reference TRBV7-9 and TRBJ2-6, is DTGVSQNPRHKITKRGQNVTFRCDPISEHNRLYWYRQTLGQGPEFLTYFQNEAQLEKSRLLSDRFSAERPKGSFSTLEIQRTEQGDSAMYLCASSVRGPRGGANVLTFGAGSRLTVL.

In its sample, this clone was seen once. This chain links TRBV6-1 with TRBJ2-3; D is perhaps TRBD2 (7 bases). CDR3 length: 14 amino acids. V was cut by 6 bases and J by 5 bases, with 15 bases left in between. Germline V gives CDR1 MNHNS, CDR2 SASEGT. The DNA for the CDR3 is TGTGCCAGCAGCCTAGGGGGGGGGCTAGATACGCAGTATTTT. Protein sequence: CASSLGGGLDTQYF.